This T cell receptor beta chain was identified in a study of response to subunit inactivated influenza vaccine. Notes on this clonotype: Antigen specificity is unknown.

The CDR3 length is 12 residues. Looked up from germline, CDR1 is SGHRS and CDR2 is YFSETQ. The V and J ends lost 4 bases and 2 bases respectively, with 7 bases between them. Findings and caveats of the study: With each seasonal influenza vaccination, the authors suggested, few new T cells are recruited.

TCRdb ran MiXCR on the RT-PCR reads and lists one entry per CDR3 protein. The sample has under 550,000 distinct CDR3 sequences, 6.5% to 8% seen once; the top ten hold approximately 14%. The source material was PBMCs from blood, sampled 23 months after vaccination. The chain is built from TRBV5-1 and TRBJ2-7, with no clear D. The origin of this receptor is a man between 50 and 69 years old who received an inactivated influenza vaccine. CDR3 in amino acids: CASSPETYEQYF. As DNA, the CDR3 is TGCGCCAGCAGCCCCGAAACCTACGAGCAGTACTTC.